This TCR beta chain was obtained from a study of Graves' ophthalmopathy and Graves' hyperthyroidism. Overall study results and limits: Blood also carried most expanded thyroid clonotypes exceeding 0.001 frequency.

RNA served as the template for amplifying TCR beta CDR3 regions. After a first-round RT-PCR with HTBI primers, a second-round multiplex PCR was run. TCRdb re-analysed the multiplex PCR reads in MiXCR, keeping a single row per CDR3 protein. The table shows around 600,000 distinct CDR3 sequences, with over 40% occurring only once. Details on this clonotype: Its antigen remains unidentified.

Trimming cost V 5 bases and J 3 bases; bases outside gene matches: 3. The germline V gene encodes CDR1 DFQATT and CDR2 SNEGSKA (reference sequence). CDR3 length: 13 residues. This sequence joins TRBV20-1 and TRBJ2-2; 7 nucleotides match TRBD2. Sequencing was performed on peripheral blood. The TCR comes from an adult man with Graves' ophthalmopathy. CDR3: CSALGGYTGELFF. The CDR3 nucleotides are TGCAGTGCTCTGGGGGGGTACACCGGGGAGCTGTTTTTT.